This T cell receptor beta chain was profiled in a study of cytomegalovirus exposure and HLA in healthy donors. About the research overall: In an earlier analysis, approximately 120 million unique TCR beta sequences were found from some 200 million T cells. As released early, the data held some 80 million unique TCRs from HLA-typed donors.

Primers for the PCR totalled 60 Vbeta and 13 Jbeta. The repertoire was sequenced with immunoSEQ multiplex PCR; TCRdb's copy has only in-frame clones and lacks some. There are over 40,000 clones in the sample, with around 2.2% held by the top ten. CDR3 length: 12 amino acids. V was clipped by 5 bases and J by 8 bases, with 10 bases between them. Germline V gene lookup returns CDR1 SGHTA and CDR2 FQGNSA. This sequence originates from a woman between 40 and 50 years old in good health and CMV-seronegative. This chain connects TRBV7-2 to TRBJ2-1, with D maybe TRBD2 (5 bases). Sequences were obtained from PBMCs. The CDR3: CASSPSGDEQFF. The CDR3 nucleotides are TGTGCCAGCAGCCCCTCCGGGGATGAGCAGTTCTTC.